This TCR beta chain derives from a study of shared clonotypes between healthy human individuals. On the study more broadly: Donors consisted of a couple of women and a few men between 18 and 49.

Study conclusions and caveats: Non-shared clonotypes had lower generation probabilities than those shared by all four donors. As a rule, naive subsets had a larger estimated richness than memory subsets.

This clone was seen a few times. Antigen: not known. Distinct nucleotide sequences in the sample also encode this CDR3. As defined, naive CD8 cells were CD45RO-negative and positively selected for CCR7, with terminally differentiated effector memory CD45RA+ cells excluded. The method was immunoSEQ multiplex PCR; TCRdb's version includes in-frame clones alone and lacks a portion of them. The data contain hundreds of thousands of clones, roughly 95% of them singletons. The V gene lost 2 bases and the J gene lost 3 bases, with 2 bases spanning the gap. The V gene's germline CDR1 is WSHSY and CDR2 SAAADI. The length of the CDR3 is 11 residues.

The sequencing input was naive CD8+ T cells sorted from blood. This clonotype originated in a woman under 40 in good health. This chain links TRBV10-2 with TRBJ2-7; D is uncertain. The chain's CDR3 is CASSEGYEQYF. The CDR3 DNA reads TGCGCCAGCAGTGAGGGCTACGAGCAGTACTTC.